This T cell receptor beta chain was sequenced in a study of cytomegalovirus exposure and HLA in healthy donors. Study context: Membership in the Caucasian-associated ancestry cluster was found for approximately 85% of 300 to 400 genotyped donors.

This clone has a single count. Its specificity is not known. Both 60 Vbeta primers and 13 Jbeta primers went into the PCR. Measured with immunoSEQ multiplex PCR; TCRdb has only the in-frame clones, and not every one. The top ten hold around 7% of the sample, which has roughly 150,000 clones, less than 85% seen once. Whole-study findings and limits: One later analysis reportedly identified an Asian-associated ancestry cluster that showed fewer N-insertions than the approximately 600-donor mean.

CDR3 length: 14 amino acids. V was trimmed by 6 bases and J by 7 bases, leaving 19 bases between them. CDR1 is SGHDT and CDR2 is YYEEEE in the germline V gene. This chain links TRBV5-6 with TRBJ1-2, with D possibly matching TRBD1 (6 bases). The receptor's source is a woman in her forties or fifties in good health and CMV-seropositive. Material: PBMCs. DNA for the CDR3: TGTGCCAGCACCCCTGTGGGGGGGCGGGGTGGCTACACCTTC. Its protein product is CASTPVGGRGGYTF.